This record covers a single T cell receptor (beta chain). Within the sample, other DNA sequences also encode this same CDR3. As processed by the authors: The authors estimated nucleated cell counts from reference gene primer amplification. The protocol was immunoSEQ multiplex PCR, while the TCRdb copy is restricted to in-frame clones and leaves out a portion. The V and J calls and clone size come from that table; D and trimming were worked out from the DNA. The sample includes approximately 530,000 clones, roughly nine tenths seen only once; the top ten take about 8.2%. This sample stems from a study of blood T cell repertoires in COVID-19. Study-level information: There were acute and convalescent COVID-19 samples, and they came from the United States, Italy and Spain.

Seattle patient enrollment occurred during active infection, with longitudinal follow-up thereafter. The V gene lost 4 bases and the J gene lost 4 bases, with 8 bases spanning the gap. The V gene's germline CDR1 is SNHLY and CDR2 FYNNEI. This CDR3 has 13 residues. The clonotype was recovered from a woman in her fifties or sixties with COVID-19, enrolled during active disease. V is TRBV2 and J is TRBJ1-5, with D perhaps matching TRBD1 (6 bases). Sequencing was performed on peripheral blood. The CDR3 coding sequence is TGTGCCAGCAGTGGGCAGGGGAATCAGCCCCAGCATTTT. Protein product: CASSGQGNQPQHF.